Sequencing of this T cell receptor beta chain was carried out in a study of blood T cell repertoires in COVID-19. Measured with immunoSEQ multiplex PCR; TCRdb has only the in-frame clones, and not every one. The sample contains more than 75,000 clones, 84% of which appear only once. This clone appeared a single time. V lost 7 bases and J lost 7; bases outside the gene matches: 1. The CDR3 covers 11 residues. CDR1 and CDR2 (germline): LGHNT, FRNRAP. V and J are TRBV12-5 and TRBJ2-1; 7 nucleotides align to TRBD1. The sequence derives from a human donor in a cohort sampled during active COVID-19. The sequencing input was peripheral blood. The CDR3 coding sequence is TGTGCTAGTGCCAGGGGGAATGAGCAGTTCTTC. Translated, it gives CASARGNEQFF.